The clone carrying this T cell receptor (beta chain) has only a few counts. A much larger clone is a single base away; this may be a read error. In TCRdb, the 5' RACE reads were re-called with MiXCR into one record per CDR3 protein. Here the sample spans 55,000 or so distinct CDR3 sequences, about a fifth being singletons. Tregs were sorted as CD4+CD25+CD127-/low cells. Germline loops: CDR1 SGDLS, CDR2 YYNGEE. The CDR3 loop spans 14 amino acids. This clonotype was sampled from a female donor with breast cancer. This chain uses TRBV9 with TRBJ2-2; D perhaps matches TRBD2 (5 bases). Source material: tumor-infiltrating Tregs sorted from the breast tumor. The CDR3 nucleotides read TGTGCCAGCAGCGTAGGACTAAACACCGGGGATCTGTTTTTT. It is translated as CASSVGLNTGDLFF.